The next 22 T cell receptor beta chains were all read from a single sample in a study of blood T cell repertoires in COVID-19. Profiling relied on immunoSEQ multiplex PCR, and the TCRdb table lists in-frame clones only, not all of them. The repertoire includes 90,000 to 110,000 clones, less than 85% of them detected once, and about 20% sits in the top ten. Sequenced sample: peripheral blood. These receptor sequences come from a woman aged 60 to 75 with acute or convalescent COVID-19.

This sequence joins TRBV5-5 and TRBJ1-3, with a tentative D call TRBD1 (5 bases). The CDR3 extends over 14 amino acids. V was pared by 4 bases and J by 4 bases, with 12 bases between. Germline lookup yields CDR1 SGHKS and CDR2 YYEKEE (reference sequence). The CDR3 here is CASSLRVSGNTIYF. The CDR3 region has the DNA TGTGCCAGCAGCCTCAGGGTTTCCGGAAACACCATATATTTT.

The V call is TRBV6-2 or TRBV6-3, the J call TRBJ1-1; possible D gene TRBD1, 6 bases. The CDR3 runs 13 residues. Germline V CDR1 and CDR2: MNHEY, SVGEGT. V lost 5 bases, J lost 6 bases, and 13 bases lay in between. CDR3 in amino acids: CASSRAEGAEAFF. CDR3 sequence (DNA): TGTGCCAGCAGTCGAGCTGAGGGGGCTGAAGCTTTCTTT.

The J gene is TRBJ1-4, the V gene TRBV30; possible D gene TRBD1, 5 bases. This CDR3 region has 14 residues. V shed 5 bases and J shed 2 bases, with 12 bases lying between them. The germline V gene encodes CDR1 GTSNPN and CDR2 SVGIG (reference sequence). The CDR3 bases are TGTGCCTGGCAACCCAGGGTTACTAATGAAAAACTGTTTTTT. Residues: CAWQPRVTNEKLFF.

The rearrangement uses TRBV19 and TRBJ1-2; D possibly corresponds to TRBD1 (5 bases). Germline V gene data show CDR1 as LNHDA and CDR2 as SQIVND (reference sequence). This CDR3 has 15 residues. V lost 7 bases and J lost 2, with 17 bases in between. The CDR3 loop reads CASKNGGTGNYGYTF. In DNA, the CDR3 is TGTGCCAGTAAAAACGGCGGGACGGGAAACTATGGCTACACCTTC.

The CDR3 reads CASSPLGGRPWDTQYF. The CDR3, as DNA: TGTGCCAGTAGTCCTCTTGGGGGCAGGCCCTGGGATACGCAGTATTTT. The chain couples TRBV19 to TRBJ2-3; possibly TRBD1 for D (6 bases). V was trimmed by 5 bases and J by 6 bases, leaving 21 bases between them. The V gene's germline CDR1 is LNHDA and CDR2 SQIVND (reference sequence). There are 16 residues in the CDR3.

The gene calls are TRBV7-2 and TRBJ2-5, with D uncertain. The length of the CDR3 is 14 residues. Germline V gene sequence: CDR1 SGHTA, CDR2 FQGNSA. V was clipped by 4 bases and J by 2 bases, with 11 bases between them. CDR3 protein: CASSSGFGQETQYF. As DNA, the CDR3 is TGTGCCAGCAGCTCCGGGTTTGGTCAAGAGACCCAGTACTTC.

The chain uses TRBV5-4 and TRBJ2-2; a possible D gene is TRBD1 (5 bases). The CDR3 is 16 amino acids. Germline V gene data show CDR1 as SGHNT and CDR2 as YYREEE (reference sequence). The V end was cut by 2 bases, the J end by 0 bases, with 11 bases between. The CDR3 here is CASSFDSFANTGELFF. In DNA form, the CDR3 reads TGTGCCAGCAGCTTCGACAGCTTCGCGAACACCGGGGAGCTGTTTTTT.

This chain joins TRBV7-2 and TRBJ2-7, with 8 bases identical to TRBD1. The junction had 6 bases not matched to a gene; V was cut back by 5 bases and J by 6 bases. This CDR3 spans 13 amino acids. Germline V gene sequence: CDR1 SGHTA, CDR2 FQGNSA. The CDR3 bases are TGTGCCAGCAGCCGCGGCAGGGGGCTCGAGCAGTACTTC. It yields the protein CASSRGRGLEQYF.

This chain connects TRBV7-9 to TRBJ2-7, with a possible D match to TRBD1 (7 bases). CDR1 SEHNR and CDR2 FQNEAQ come from the germline V gene (reference sequence). Trimming removed 2 bases from V and 7 bases from J, with 15 bases in between. This CDR3 spans 14 amino acids. CDR3 nucleotide sequence: TGTGCCAGCAGCTTAACGACAGGGACTTGGGAGCAGTACTTC. It is translated as CASSLTTGTWEQYF.

This rearrangement joins TRBV12-3 or TRBV12-4 to TRBJ2-2; 7 bases align to TRBD2. V lost 3 bases and J lost 9; bases outside the gene matches: 4. The CDR3 spans 13 residues. The CDR3 loop reads CASSFAGERELFF. CDR3 DNA sequence: TGTGCCAGCAGTTTCGCGGGAGAAAGGGAGCTGTTTTTT.

This clone was found a few times. V usage is TRBV6-2 or TRBV6-3 and J usage is TRBJ1-5; TRBD1 aligns across 7 bases. In germline, CDR1 is MNHEY, CDR2 SVGEGT. This CDR3 has 18 amino acids. V trimming: 2 bases; J trimming: 2 bases; junction bases outside the gene matches: 12. The CDR3: CASSYVTGLVRGNQPQHF. Here the CDR3 DNA reads TGTGCCAGCAGTTACGTGACAGGGCTGGTTAGGGGCAATCAGCCCCAGCATTTT.

The chain couples TRBV2 to TRBJ2-5; 12 nucleotides agree with TRBD2. V lost 5 bases, J lost 8 bases, and 9 bases stayed unmatched. This CDR3 region has 15 residues. The germline V gene has CDR1 SNHLY and CDR2 FYNNEI. The CDR3 loop reads CASSNGLAGFETQYF. The CDR3 DNA sequence: TGTGCCAGCAGTAATGGACTAGCGGGGTTTGAAACCCAGTACTTC.

This chain joins TRBV2 and TRBJ2-2; D not resolved. Germline V gene sequence: CDR1 SNHLY, CDR2 FYNNEI. Trimming shortened V by 8 bases and J by 4 bases, and 11 bases separated the two germline ends. The CDR3 sequence is 13 residues long. The CDR3 DNA sequence: TGTGCCAGCGAAGAAACTATCACCGGGGAGCTGTTTTTT. It specifies CASEETITGELFF. The full variable domain, rest sourced from reference TRBV2 and TRBJ2-2, is EPEVTQTPSHQVTQMGQEVILRCVPISNHLYFYWYRQILGQKVEFLVSFYNNEISEKSEIFDDQFSVERPDGSNFTLKIRSTKLEDSAMYFCASEETITGELFFGEGSRLTVL.

The rearrangement uses TRBV29-1 and TRBJ1-1; 7 positions match TRBD1. This CDR3 has 14 residues. CDR1 is SQVTM and CDR2 is ANQGSEA in the germline V gene. V trimming: 2 bases; J trimming: 5 bases; junction bases outside the gene matches: 8. The CDR3 loop is CSVENKGAWTEAFF. DNA of the CDR3: TGCAGCGTTGAAAACAAGGGGGCATGGACTGAAGCTTTCTTT.

The gene calls are TRBV28 and TRBJ1-5; D is possibly TRBD1 (5 bases). The V end lost 6 bases, the J end lost 0 bases, and 15 bases lay between the germline ends. Germline CDR1 is MDHEN and CDR2 is SYDVKM. The CDR3 has 16 amino acids. The CDR3, as DNA: TGTGCCAGCAGGGAAGGGCTTAGGGGTAGCAATCAGCCCCAGCATTTT. It is translated as CASREGLRGSNQPQHF.

The chain uses TRBV28 and TRBJ1-1; D is possibly TRBD1 (6 bases). The CDR3 covers 11 residues. V lost 5 bases and J 7 bases, leaving 8 bases between the germline ends. Germline CDR1 and CDR2: MDHEN and SYDVKM. The CDR3 region is CASSQGFEAFF. The DNA of the CDR3 is TGTGCCAGCAGTCAGGGGTTTGAAGCTTTCTTT.

The chain combines TRBV5-4 with TRBJ2-1; 8 positions match TRBD2. The CDR3 spans 16 residues. The V gene end was trimmed by 0 bases and the J gene end by 9 bases; junction bases not matched to a gene: 11. From germline, CDR1 is SGHNT and CDR2 YYREEE (reference sequence). CDR3 in amino acids: CASSLGVLVRGGEQFF. In DNA, the CDR3 is TGTGCCAGCAGCTTGGGAGTACTAGTTCGGGGGGGTGAGCAGTTCTTC.

This clone showed up just a few times. Additional DNA sequences in this sample encode the identical CDR3. V and J are TRBV5-1 and TRBJ2-3, with 15 nucleotides matching TRBD2. The CDR3 covers 16 residues. V trimming: 4 bases; J trimming: 8 bases; junction bases outside the gene matches: 8. The germline CDR1 and CDR2 sequences are SGHRS and YFSETQ. CDR3 nucleotide sequence: TGCGCCAGCAGCCCCGGGACTAGCGGGGGGAGAGGTACGCAGTATTTT. Translation gives CASSPGTSGGRGTQYF.

The V and J genes are TRBV7-9 and TRBJ2-2; 7 bases align to TRBD1. The CDR3 consists of 14 residues. V was pared by 6 bases and J by 3 bases, with 4 bases of the junction left unmatched. Germline loops: CDR1 SEHNR, CDR2 FQNEAQ (reference sequence). The CDR3 is CASRRGQDTGELFF. CDR3 DNA: TGTGCCAGCAGGAGGGGGCAGGACACCGGGGAGCTGTTTTTT.

This clone has only one observation. The V gene is TRBV19, the J gene TRBJ1-2; 9 bases fit TRBD1. There are 16 residues in the CDR3. Germline V CDR1 and CDR2: LNHDA, SQIVND (reference sequence). The junction had 10 bases not matched to a gene; V was cut back by 4 bases and J by 4 bases. The CDR3 DNA reads as TGTGCCAGTAGTAGGCTACAGGGGGCACTTGGCTATGGCTACACCTTC. Translation gives CASSRLQGALGYGYTF.

CDR3: CASSLSRLAVTDTQYF. In DNA, the CDR3 is TGTGCCAGCAGTTTATCCCGACTAGCGGTCACAGATACGCAGTATTTT. The J gene is TRBJ2-3, the V gene TRBV27; the match to TRBD2 covers 9 bases. Unmatched junction bases numbered 3, after V lost 0 bases and J lost 2 bases. Germline V gene data show CDR1 as MNHEY and CDR2 as SMNVEV (reference sequence). The CDR3 extends over 16 amino acids.

This clone was detected a few times. The rearrangement joins TRBV9 to TRBJ2-5, with TRBD1 matching 7 bases. CDR1 is SGDLS, CDR2 YYNGEE, per germline. V lost 3 bases and J lost 5; bases outside the gene matches: 7. The CDR3 has 14 amino acids. The CDR3 sequence is CASSARDRKETQYF. In DNA form, the CDR3 reads TGTGCCAGCAGCGCAAGGGACAGAAAGGAGACCCAGTACTTC. Variable domain in full (rest from reference TRBV9 and TRBJ2-5): DSGVTQTPKHLITATGQRVTLRCSPRSGDLSVYWYQQSLDQGLQFLIQYYNGEERAKGNILERFSAQQFPDLHSELNLSSLELGDSALYFCASSARDRKETQYFGPGTRLLVL.